The clone carrying this TCR beta chain came up a few times. The antigen is unknown. This sample was included in a study of T-cell memory formation after mild COVID-19. General observations from the study: SARS-CoV-2 specificity of second-wave clones peaking day 37 was unconfirmed.

The CDR3 covers 16 residues. The V and J ends lost 5 bases and 0 bases respectively, with 15 bases between them. Germline V gene lookup returns CDR1 LNHDA and CDR2 SQIVND (reference sequence). TCRdb redid the calling of the 5' RACE reads with MiXCR, one entry per CDR3 protein. The sample lists 100,000 to 150,000 distinct CDR3 sequences, about 6.5% occurring once. The chain recombines TRBV19 with TRBJ2-3; weak D call: TRBD1 (6 bases). The sequenced material came from PBMCs or a T cell subset sorted from them (not recorded which). This TCR came from an adult woman who had mild COVID-19 (a few samples of this study predate the infection). Cell type and time point are not known. The CDR3 here is CASSFLLGASTDTQYF. Here the CDR3 DNA reads TGTGCCAGTAGTTTCCTCCTGGGGGCTAGCACAGATACGCAGTATTTT.